Listed here is a single T cell receptor (beta chain). This clonotype was picked up a small number of times. Its antigen target is currently unknown. No per-base quality is available; no much larger clone lies one base away. This specimen belongs to a study of CD8+CD57+ T cells in acquired aplastic anemia (dated by TCRdb to 2016 to 2019). Background on the whole study: DNA extracted from sorted CD4+ and CD8+ cells had a mean of about 3.2 ug, with a range of about 0.18 to 27.4 ug. A CD8+CD57+ expansion meant a frequency higher than the mean frequency seen in healthy subjects. Overall results and qualifications from the work: Nearly 30 CD8+ CDR3 sequences were found in both patients and controls but appeared to be highly expressed in patients and within the immunodominant clones of the patients. Between patients and healthy controls, no significant difference in CD8+ Simpson's diversity was found (P=0.060).

Expansion of CD8+CD57+ cells had been shown by flow cytometry in the patients chosen for sequencing. Every patient had a diagnosis of severe acquired aplastic anemia based on International Study of Aplastic Anemia and Agranulocytosis and Camitta criteria. At the time blood was sampled, none of the patients had received any therapy. TCR repertoires of sorted CD4+ and CD8+ blood T cells from severe aplastic anemia patients and healthy subjects were deep-sequenced in the study. Patients were enrolled under clinicaltrials.gov protocols 00001620, 01623167, 00001397, 00071045, 00081523 and 00961064 in the USA. Ficoll-Paque density gradient centrifugation was used to isolate peripheral blood mononuclear cells. Before DNA extraction, CD4+ and CD8+ T cells were sorted by FACS or by magnetic beads. Profiling of TCR beta VDJ combinations and CDR3 sequences used genomic DNA as the template. TCR repertoire sequencing was run on an Illumina HiSeq 2000. Per the original workflow: TRBV/TRBJ rearrangement plots, CDR3 size and DJ length profiles, and Simpson's diversity index were used to assess repertoires. The most abundant DNA sequence in the deep sequencing data was taken as the immunodominant clone. CDR3 amino acid sequences were checked for sharing between subjects and were compared against published repertoires and the VDJdb database. TCRdb trimmed public reads at Q25 via fastp, called clones via MiXCR and kept in-frame beta chains. One record per CDR3 amino acid sequence lists the most common genes and DNA. The V and J calls come from TCRdb's annotation, not from the publication. The sample table shows just over 450,000 distinct CDR3 sequences, and over 25% are seen once. Roughly 0.89% of the sample is taken by the ten largest.

Looking up the germline V gene yields CDR1 MNHNS and CDR2 SASEGT. The junction shows trimming of 2 bases on V and 9 bases on J, plus 12 bases between the germline ends. From its cysteine to its phenylalanine, the CDR3 spans 13 amino acids. Only CDR3 DNA remains: 39 bases, in frame from the first base. The V and J segments used are TRBV6-1 and TRBJ2-3, with the D gene uncertain. The sequence derives from a human donor with aplastic anemia. The material sequenced was sorted CD4+, CD8+, or CD8+CD57+ T cells (not recorded which) from PBMCs. This receptor has the CDR3 CASSEYLEGTQYF. The DNA sequence is TGTGCCAGCAGTGAATATCTGGAAGGGACGCAGTATTTT.